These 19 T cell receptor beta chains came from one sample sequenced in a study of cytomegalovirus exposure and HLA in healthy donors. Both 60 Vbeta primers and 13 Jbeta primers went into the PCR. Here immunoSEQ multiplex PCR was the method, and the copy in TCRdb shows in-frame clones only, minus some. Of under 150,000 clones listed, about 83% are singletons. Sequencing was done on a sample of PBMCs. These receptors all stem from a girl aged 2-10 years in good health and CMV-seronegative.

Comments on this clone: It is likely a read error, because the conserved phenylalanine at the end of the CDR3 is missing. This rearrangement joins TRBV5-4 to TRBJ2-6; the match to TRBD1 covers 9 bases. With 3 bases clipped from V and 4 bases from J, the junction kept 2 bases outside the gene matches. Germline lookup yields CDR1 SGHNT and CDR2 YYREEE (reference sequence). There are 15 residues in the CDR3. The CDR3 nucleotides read TGTGCCAGCAGCTGGGACAGGGTCGGGGCCAACGTCCTGACTGTC. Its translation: CASSWDRVGANVLTV.

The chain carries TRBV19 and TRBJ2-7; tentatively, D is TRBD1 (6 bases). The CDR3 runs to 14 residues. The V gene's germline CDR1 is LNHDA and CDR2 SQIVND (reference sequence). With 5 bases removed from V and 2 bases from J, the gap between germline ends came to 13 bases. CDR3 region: CASSWGQGPYEQYF. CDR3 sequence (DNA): TGTGCCAGTAGTTGGGGTCAGGGGCCCTACGAGCAGTACTTC.

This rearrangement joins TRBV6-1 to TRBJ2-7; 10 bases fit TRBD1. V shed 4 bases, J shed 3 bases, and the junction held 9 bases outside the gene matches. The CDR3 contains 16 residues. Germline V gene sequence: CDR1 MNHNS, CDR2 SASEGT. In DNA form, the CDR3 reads TGTGCCAGCAGTGTGTTAAGGGGGACAGGGGACTACGAGCAGTACTTC. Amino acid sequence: CASSVLRGTGDYEQYF.

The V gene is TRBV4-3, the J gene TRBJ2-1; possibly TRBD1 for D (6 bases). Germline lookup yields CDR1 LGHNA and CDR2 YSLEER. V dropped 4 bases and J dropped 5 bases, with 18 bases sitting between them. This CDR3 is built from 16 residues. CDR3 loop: CASSPSQGNWNNEQFF. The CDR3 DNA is TGCGCCAGCAGCCCCTCGCAGGGGAATTGGAACAATGAGCAGTTCTTC.

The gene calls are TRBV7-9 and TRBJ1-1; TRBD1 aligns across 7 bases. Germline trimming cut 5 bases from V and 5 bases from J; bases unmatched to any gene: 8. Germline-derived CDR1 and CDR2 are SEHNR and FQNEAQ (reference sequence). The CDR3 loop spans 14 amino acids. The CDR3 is CASSPLTGMTEAFF. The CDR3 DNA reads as TGTGCCAGCAGCCCACTGACAGGGATGACTGAAGCTTTCTTT.

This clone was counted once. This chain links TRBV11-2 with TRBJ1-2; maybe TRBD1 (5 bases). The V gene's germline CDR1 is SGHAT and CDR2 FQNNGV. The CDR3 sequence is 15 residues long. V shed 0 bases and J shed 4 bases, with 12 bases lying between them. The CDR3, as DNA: TGTGCCAGCAGCTTAGATTCCCCAGGGATCTATGGCTACACCTTC. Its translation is CASSLDSPGIYGYTF.

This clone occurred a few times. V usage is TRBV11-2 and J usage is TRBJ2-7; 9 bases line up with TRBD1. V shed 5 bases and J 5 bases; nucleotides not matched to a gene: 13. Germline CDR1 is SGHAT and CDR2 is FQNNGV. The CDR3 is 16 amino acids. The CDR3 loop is CASSEPDRGPPDEQYF. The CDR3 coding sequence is TGTGCCAGCAGCGAACCGGACAGGGGCCCTCCTGACGAGCAGTACTTC.

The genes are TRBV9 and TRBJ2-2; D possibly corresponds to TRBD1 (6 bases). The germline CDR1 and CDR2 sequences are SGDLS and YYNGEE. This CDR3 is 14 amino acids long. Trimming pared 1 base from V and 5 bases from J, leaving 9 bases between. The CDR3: CASSVYGTTGELFF. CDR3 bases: TGTGCCAGCAGCGTATACGGGACAACCGGGGAGCTGTTTTTT.

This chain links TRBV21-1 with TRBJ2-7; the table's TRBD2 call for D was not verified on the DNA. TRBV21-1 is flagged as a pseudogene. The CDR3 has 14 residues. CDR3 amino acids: CASSKGRTRGEQYF. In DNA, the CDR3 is TGTGCCAGCAGCAAGGGCAGGACCCGGGGGGAGCAGTACTTC.

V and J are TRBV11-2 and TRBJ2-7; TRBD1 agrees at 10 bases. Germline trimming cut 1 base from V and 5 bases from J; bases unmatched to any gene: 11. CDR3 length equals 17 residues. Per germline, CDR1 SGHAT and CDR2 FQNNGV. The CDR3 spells CASSLGRLGTGANEQYF. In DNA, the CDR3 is TGTGCCAGCAGCTTAGGCCGCCTTGGGACAGGGGCAAACGAGCAGTACTTC.

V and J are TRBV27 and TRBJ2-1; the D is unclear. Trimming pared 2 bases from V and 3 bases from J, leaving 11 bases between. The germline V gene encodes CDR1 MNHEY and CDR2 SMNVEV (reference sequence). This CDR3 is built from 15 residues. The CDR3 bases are TGTGCCAGCAGTTTAGGCTCGACTTTCTACAATGAGCAGTTCTTC. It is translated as CASSLGSTFYNEQFF.

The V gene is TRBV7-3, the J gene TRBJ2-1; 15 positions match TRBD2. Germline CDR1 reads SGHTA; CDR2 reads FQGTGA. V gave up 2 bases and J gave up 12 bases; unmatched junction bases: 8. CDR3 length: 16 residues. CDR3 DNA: TGTGCCAGCAGCTTACCGGGACTAGCGGGAGGCAGAGGGCAGTTCTTC. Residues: CASSLPGLAGGRGQFF. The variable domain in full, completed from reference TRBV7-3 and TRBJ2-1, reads GAGVSQTPSNKVTEKGKYVELRCDPISGHTALYWYRQSLGQGPEFLIYFQGTGAADDSGLPNDRFFAVRPEGSVSTLKIQRTERGDSAVYLCASSLPGLAGGRGQFFGPGTRLTVL.

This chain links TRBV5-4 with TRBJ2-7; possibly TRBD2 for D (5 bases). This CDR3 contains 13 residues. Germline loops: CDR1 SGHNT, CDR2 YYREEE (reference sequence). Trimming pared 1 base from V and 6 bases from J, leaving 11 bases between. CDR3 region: CASSLNLAPEQYF. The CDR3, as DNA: TGTGCCAGCAGCTTGAACCTAGCCCCCGAGCAGTACTTC.

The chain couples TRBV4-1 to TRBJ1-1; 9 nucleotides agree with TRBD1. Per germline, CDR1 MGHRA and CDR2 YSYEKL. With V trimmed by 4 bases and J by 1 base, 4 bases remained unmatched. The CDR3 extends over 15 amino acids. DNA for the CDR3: TGCGCCAGCAGCCCCTGGACAGGGGCGAACACTGAAGCTTTCTTT. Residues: CASSPWTGANTEAFF.

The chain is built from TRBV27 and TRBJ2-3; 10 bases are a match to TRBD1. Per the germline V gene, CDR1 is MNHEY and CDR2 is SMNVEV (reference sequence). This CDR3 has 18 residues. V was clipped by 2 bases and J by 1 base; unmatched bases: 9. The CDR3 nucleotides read TGTGCCAGCAGTTTAAGCCCGCCGACAGGGGGCCGCACAGATACGCAGTATTTT. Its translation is CASSLSPPTGGRTDTQYF.

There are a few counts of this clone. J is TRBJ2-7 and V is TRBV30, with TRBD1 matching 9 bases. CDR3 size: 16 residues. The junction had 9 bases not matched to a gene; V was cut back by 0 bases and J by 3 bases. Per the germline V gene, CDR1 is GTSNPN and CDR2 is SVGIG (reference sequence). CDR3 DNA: TGTGCCTGGAGTGTACATCCCGGGACAGGGTTCTACGAGCAGTACTTC. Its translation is CAWSVHPGTGFYEQYF.

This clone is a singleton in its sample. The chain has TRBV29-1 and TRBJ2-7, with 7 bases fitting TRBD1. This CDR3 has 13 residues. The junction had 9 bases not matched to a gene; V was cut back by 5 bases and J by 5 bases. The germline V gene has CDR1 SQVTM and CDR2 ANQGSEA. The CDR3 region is CSVTRQGTHEQYF. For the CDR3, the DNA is TGCAGCGTTACCCGACAGGGTACCCACGAGCAGTACTTC.

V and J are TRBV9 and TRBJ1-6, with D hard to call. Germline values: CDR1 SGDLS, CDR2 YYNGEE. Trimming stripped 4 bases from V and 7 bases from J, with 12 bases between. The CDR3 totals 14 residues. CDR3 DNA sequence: TGTGCCAGCAGCCTCCTCGCGGAAAATTCACCCCTCCACTTT. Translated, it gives CASSLLAENSPLHF.

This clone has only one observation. The CDR3 region is CASSDLSNRVGANVLTF. In DNA, the CDR3 is TGTGCCAGCAGTGATTTGTCTAACAGGGTTGGGGCCAACGTCCTGACTTTC. The chain recombines TRBV2 with TRBJ2-6, with a weak D call TRBD1 (6 bases). The CDR3 sequence is 17 residues long. Germline CDR1 reads SNHLY; CDR2 reads FYNNEI. Trimming removed 3 bases at V and 3 bases at J, with 15 bases between.